The source of this TCR beta chain is a study of T-cell memory formation after mild COVID-19. Study background: TCR clusters showed largely donor specificity. General observations from the study: Researchers could not confirm that second-wave clones peaking on day 37 targeted SARS-CoV-2.

UMIs and sample barcodes were carried by the TCR alpha and TCR beta cDNA libraries that 5'RACE produced using constant-segment primers. TCRdb called the 5' RACE reads again in MiXCR, with one record for every CDR3 protein. This table holds about 500,000 distinct CDR3 sequences, just over 20% found once. The V and J ends lost 0 bases and 6 bases respectively, with 8 bases between them. CDR1 and CDR2 (germline): MGHRA, YSYEKL. There are 14 residues in the CDR3. This clonotype was recorded only once. Its cognate antigen is unknown. The chain carries TRBV4-1 and TRBJ2-2; no clear D gene. The sequence came from an adult woman who had mild COVID-19 (a few samples of this study predate the infection). Cell type and time point are not known. Sample: PBMCs or a T cell subset sorted from them (not recorded which). CDR3 protein: CASSQEKLAGELFF. CDR3 nucleotides: TGCGCCAGCAGCCAAGAGAAATTGGCCGGGGAGCTGTTTTTT.